Detailed here is one TCR beta chain. The antigen remains unidentified. This record belongs to a study of CD8 T cells in ankylosing spondylitis. Study-wide results and caveats: Several highly homologous variants made up a TCR beta motif that seemed to typify ankylosing spondylitis blood. Significantly higher representation of disease-linked clones was reported for matched ankylosing spondylitis synovial fluid. Reactive arthritis synovial fluid and blood previously showed some of these motif variants.

TCRdb recomputed calls from the 5' RACE reads with MiXCR, one row per CDR3 protein. The sample has about 200,000 distinct CDR3 sequences; around 24% are singletons. J gave up 1 base and V 4 bases, and 8 bases lay outside the gene matches. Germline V gene sequence: CDR1 SGDLS, CDR2 YYNGEE. There are 16 residues in the CDR3. The sequence was obtained from a male donor with ankylosing spondylitis or in good health (not recorded which). The J gene is TRBJ2-1, the V gene TRBV9, with 7 bases lining up with TRBD2. The sequencing sample was made of blood, either unsorted or a sorted T cell fraction (not recorded which). The CDR3, as DNA: TGTGCCAGCAGCACCCTGTATAGCGGGTCCTACAATGAGCAGTTCTTC. Amino acids: CASSTLYSGSYNEQFF.